What follows are 7 T cell receptor beta chains derived from one specimen sequenced in a study of tumor-infiltrating lymphocytes in primary liver carcinoma. Unsorted bulk tissue, about 19-32 mg of it, served as the source for co-extraction of RNA and DNA. The researchers produced TCR beta cDNA from approximately 460 ng total RNA with a constant-region primer. Employing slightly modified ARM-PCR, three nested multiplex PCR rounds were run, and these gave rise to the TCR beta libraries. TRBV1-TRBV30 forward primers and a C-beta reverse primer were used in the first two PCR rounds, which each ran for approximately 10 cycles. One entry per CDR3 protein results from TCRdb running MiXCR on the multiplex PCR reads. The sample consists of tens of thousands of distinct CDR3 sequences, around 77% of them appearing once. Sequencing used liver tumor tissue from sampling region 5. The subset denotes: tumor region T5, tumor centre. These TCRs come from a woman aged 25 to 39 with primary liver carcinoma and hepatitis B virus infection.

Note on this clonotype: A read error may account for a junction end that differs from germline. V gene TRBV7-2 combines with J gene TRBJ1-2; 11 bases match TRBD1. The CDR3 is made up of 16 amino acids. Per the germline V gene, CDR1 is SGHTA and CDR2 is FQGNSA. The CDR3 DNA sequence: TGTGCCATCAGCCTAGGTGGACAGGGGGCCTCGTATGGCTACACCTTC. It is translated as CAISLGGQGASYGYTF.

This clonotype was seen many times. The germline gene is not matched at one end of the junction; a read error may be the cause. The chain joins TRBV7-2 to TRBJ2-7; no firm D call. Germline V gives CDR1 SGHTA, CDR2 FQGNSA. This CDR3 has 15 residues. The CDR3 DNA is TGTGCCAGCAGCTTAGCCCACGGTTCGTACTACGGGCAGTACTTC. Translating it yields CASSLAHGSYYGQYF.

V usage is TRBV6-5 and J usage is TRBJ1-6; D is unresolved. V gave up 7 bases and J gave up 0 bases, with 16 bases separating them. Germline CDR1 and CDR2: MNHEY and SVGAGI. The CDR3 consists of 17 residues. The CDR3 reads CASTGRASGSYNSPLHF. The CDR3, as DNA: TGTGCCAGCACTGGGAGGGCATCGGGCTCCTATAATTCACCCCTCCACTTT.

The chain is built from TRBV6-5 and TRBJ2-7, with D perhaps given as TRBD1 or TRBD2 (5 bases each). With 2 bases removed from V and 3 bases from J, the gap between germline ends came to 14 bases. This CDR3 region has 15 residues. Germline CDR1 and CDR2: MNHEY and SVGAGI. The CDR3 nucleotides are TGTGCCAGCAGTTACAGGGACGGCAGCTACTACGAGCAGTACTTC. Translated: CASSYRDGSYYEQYF.

Details on this clonotype: One end of the junction varies from germline; a read error may be responsible. The chain uses TRBV6-1 and TRBJ2-3; D is ambiguous. The CDR3 sequence is 13 residues long. CDR1 and CDR2 (germline): MNHNS, SASEGT. The CDR3, as DNA: TGTGCCAACAGTGAAATAGATGCAGATACGCAGTATTTT. This encodes CANSEIDADTQYF.

This clonotype was recorded a few times. The chain couples TRBV6-5 to TRBJ2-5; 10 bases agree with TRBD1. The germline V gene encodes CDR1 MNHEY and CDR2 SVGAGI. There are 13 residues in the CDR3. CDR3 sequence (DNA): TGTGCTAACAGTACTGACAGGGGGCTGACCCAGTACTTC. Protein product: CANSTDRGLTQYF.

The V gene is TRBV29-1, the J gene TRBJ2-1; no firm D call. V was trimmed by 6 bases and J by 3 bases, leaving 18 bases between them. This CDR3 comprises 15 residues. CDR1 is SQVTM, CDR2 ANQGSEA, per germline. The CDR3 here is CSVHSGPHNYNEQFF. Here the CDR3 DNA reads TGCAGCGTACATTCCGGACCGCATAACTACAATGAGCAGTTCTTC.